The sequence of this TCR beta chain was determined in a study of blood T cell repertoires in COVID-19 (dated by TCRdb to the early 2020s). About the study as a whole: Samples covering the acute and convalescent phases of COVID-19 were provided by collaborators in the United States, Italy and Spain. HLA class I and class II types, where available, came from metadata supplied by the sample provider rather than from assay-based typing. Sample metadata almost always included a de-identified subject ID, COVID-19 status, age in years and sex. The prospective study material was composed of cDNA or gDNA derived from T cells, B-cell-depleted T cells, or PBMCs. The repertoires were made available in a free public database intended to serve as a resource for research on the immune response to SARS-CoV-2. Deeply sampled blood TCRbeta repertoires from subjects exposed to, actively infected with, or recovered from COVID-19 were included in the dataset. The samples were drawn from two sources: the first 160 participants of the ongoing ImmuneRACE study, and some 1,300 subjects contributed by 6 global collaborators. Broad study findings and their caveats: Clinical and demographic metadata were provided uncurated, with the amount varying by source and participant.

TCRbeta CDR3 regions were amplified from genomic DNA by means of the immunoSEQ Assay, a bias-controlled multiplex PCR. Turning to the authors' computational methods: The number of nucleated cells in each sample was estimated by amplification of reference gene primers within the assay. Sequence reads were collapsed and filtered to measure the absolute abundance of every unique TCRbeta CDR3 rearrangement. For each sample, productive Simpson clonality was calculated as the square root of Simpson's diversity index across productive rearrangements. TCRdb took this table from immuneACCESS and kept in-frame rearrangements with V and J called. Such tables lack part of the clones; where checked against another copy, unresolved V genes explain under half of the gap, and the rest is unexplained. The V and J calls and the clone size are those of that table, but D and trimming were determined from the DNA. Present in this sample are about 220,000 clones, 88% of which were seen just once. The top ten clones comprise roughly 2.6% of the sample.

Participants in the prospective study were enrolled through a virtual design, were aged 18 to 89 years, and lived in about 25 United States geographic areas. Cohort assignment in the prospective study relied on participant-reported clinical history from a screening survey and a study questionnaire. Recovered participants in ImmuneRACE Cohort 3 were defined by two consecutive negative NP/OP PCR tests, clearance by a healthcare professional, or resolution of symptoms. In the prospective study, whole blood, serum and a nasopharyngeal or oropharyngeal swab were collected from each participant by mobile phlebotomists. Additional blood draws and questionnaires over an approximately 2-month period could optionally be provided by prospective study participants. Before DNA extraction, blood samples from the prospective study were shipped at room temperature or frozen. Regarding this clone: The target of this receptor is not known. No qualities accompany the bases; no much larger clone lies one base away.

The cysteine opens and the phenylalanine closes a CDR3 of 15 amino acids. Only the CDR3 region is kept as DNA, spanning 45 bases read in frame from base 1. Germline trimming amounts to 4 bases on V and 2 bases on J, with 6 as the count of junction bases outside the gene matches. Looking up the germline V gene (reference sequence) yields CDR1 LNHDA and CDR2 SQIVND. The chain is made from TRBV19 and TRBJ2-7; the junction holds 9 bases that match TRBD2. Sequenced sample: PBMCs or T cells enriched from blood (not recorded which). The TCR originated in a woman aged 30 to 39 who had recovered from COVID-19. The CDR3 is CASSSGGAGAYEQYF. The DNA sequence reads TGTGCCAGTAGTAGCGGGGGGGCTGGAGCCTACGAGCAGTACTTC.